This passage covers 22 T cell receptor beta chains from one sample sequenced in a study of blood T cells in healthy people across ages. Sample-barcoded 5' priming and a J-beta primer mix drove a second PCR of about 7 to 11 cycles. TCRdb re-called the 5' RACE reads with MiXCR, one entry per CDR3 protein. The sample includes around 400,000 distinct CDR3 sequences, 50% to 60% seen only once; the top ten take about 54%. Material for sequencing was blood. The source is a man aged 55 to 70 in good health.

This clonotype was recorded many times. A much more abundant neighbour one base away suggests this may be a read error. The chain combines TRBV7-2 with TRBJ2-5, with 7 bases lining up with TRBD2. After removal of 5 bases from V and 11 bases from J, the junction contained 23 bases not matched to a gene. The CDR3 runs to 17 residues. CDR1 and CDR2 from the germline V gene are SGHTA and FQGNSA. CDR3 sequence: CASSRGGVGVLIDEQYF. For the CDR3, the DNA is TGTGCCAGCAGCCGCGGGGGAGTAGGAGTGTTGATCGATGAGCAGTACTTC.

This clonotype was detected only a few times. The chain recombines TRBV27 with TRBJ1-1; D is unresolved. The CDR3 covers 15 residues. Germline CDR1 MNHEY, CDR2 SMNVEV (reference sequence). V lost 4 bases to trimming and J lost 2 bases, with 14 bases between them. The CDR3 sequence: CASSSPSRANTEAFF. The CDR3 DNA is TGTGCCAGCAGTTCCCCCTCCCGGGCTAACACTGAAGCTTTCTTT.

This sequence joins TRBV15 and TRBJ2-7; 9 positions match TRBD2. V trimming: 5 bases; J trimming: 3 bases; junction bases outside the gene matches: 5. This CDR3 spans 14 amino acids. Germline CDR1 and CDR2: LNHNV and YYDKDF (reference sequence). The CDR3 DNA reads TGTGCCACCAGCGGTAGCGGGGGCCTCTACGAGCAGTACTTC. Translation: CATSGSGGLYEQYF.

In its sample, this clonotype was seen once. The chain combines TRBV4-2 with TRBJ2-6; D is unclear. The CDR3 is 14 residues long. CDR1 is LGHNA and CDR2 is YNFKEQ in the germline V gene. Trimming removed 4 bases at V and 1 base at J, with 5 bases between. In DNA, the CDR3 is TGTGCCAGCAGCCCTCGGTCTGGGGCCAACGTCCTGACTTTC. Its translation is CASSPRSGANVLTF.

The chain has TRBV2 and TRBJ2-1; 10 positions agree with TRBD1. CDR1 SNHLY and CDR2 FYNNEI come from the germline V gene. This CDR3 is 14 amino acids long. Unmatched junction bases numbered 8, after V lost 7 bases and J lost 8 bases. The CDR3: CASTLDRGYDEQFF. The CDR3 region has the DNA TGTGCCAGCACCTTGGACAGGGGGTACGATGAGCAGTTCTTC.

This clonotype has more than one count but fewer than ten. In nucleotides, the CDR3 is TGCGCCAGCAGACCTCAGGGATATGCAGATACGCAGTATTTT. Residues: CASRPQGYADTQYF. This chain uses TRBV5-1 with TRBJ2-3; D is possibly TRBD1 (5 bases). This CDR3 has 14 amino acids. V lost 5 bases to trimming and J lost 4 bases, with 14 bases between them. Germline V gene sequence: CDR1 SGHRS, CDR2 YFSETQ. Full variable domain (remainder filled in from reference TRBV5-1 and TRBJ2-3): KAGVTQTPRYLIKTRGQQVTLSCSPISGHRSVSWYQQTPGQGLQFLFEYFSETQRNKGNFPGRFSGRQFSNSRSEMNVSTLELGDSALYLCASRPQGYADTQYFGPGTRLTVL.

Regarding this clonotype: One junction end disagrees with the germline gene, perhaps due to a read error. The chain employs TRBV29-1 and TRBJ1-1, with TRBD1 matching over 7 bases. The CDR3 has 14 amino acids. Germline V gene data show CDR1 as SQVTM and CDR2 as ANQGSEA. The chain's CDR3 is CSVETGKVNTVAFF. Here the CDR3 DNA reads TGCAGCGTTGAGACAGGGAAGGTGAACACTGTAGCTTTCTTT.

The chain's CDR3 is CASSRDRRETQYF. As DNA, the CDR3 is TGTGCCAGCAGTCGCGACAGACGGGAGACCCAGTACTTC. This chain uses TRBV2 with TRBJ2-5; TRBD1 might be the D (5 bases). Germline lookup yields CDR1 SNHLY and CDR2 FYNNEI. Trimming pared 5 bases from V and 5 bases from J, leaving 12 bases between. CDR3 length: 13 amino acids.

The CDR3 DNA sequence: TGTGCCAGCAGTGACCAACCTGGCACAGATACGCAGTATTTT. Protein product: CASSDQPGTDTQYF. The genes are TRBV6-4 and TRBJ2-3, with D hard to call. V shed 2 bases and J shed 1 base, with 7 bases lying between them. CDR3 size: 14 residues. Germline-derived CDR1 and CDR2 are MRHNA and SNTAGT.

The V gene is TRBV3-1, the J gene TRBJ2-4, with no clear D. The J call may be wrong; the DNA end is better matched by TRBJ2-5. The germline gives CDR1 LGHDT, CDR2 YNNKEL (reference sequence). CDR3 length: 15 amino acids. The CDR3 nucleotides are TGTGCCAGCAGCCAAGAGAGAGCTGCCCCAGAGACCCAGTACTTC. Its protein is CASSQERAAPETQYF.

This clonotype was counted once. J is TRBJ2-3 and V is TRBV7-2; the match to TRBD1 covers 9 bases. The CDR3 extends over 16 amino acids. V shed 5 bases and J 0 bases; nucleotides not matched to a gene: 6. Germline V gene sequence: CDR1 SGHTA, CDR2 FQGNSA. The CDR3 DNA sequence: TGTGCCAGCAGCGCCGGACAGGGGAGGAGCACAGATACGCAGTATTTT. It encodes CASSAGQGRSTDTQYF.

This clonotype was picked up many times. This chain joins TRBV5-6 and TRBJ2-3; 13 nucleotides agree with TRBD2. The J segment lost 6 bases and the V segment lost 4 bases, leaving 2 bases of the junction unmatched. The germline V gene has CDR1 SGHDT and CDR2 YYEEEE. CDR3 size: 14 residues. Written as DNA, the CDR3 is TGTGCCAGCAGCCTGACTAGCGGGGGGGATACGCAGTATTTT. This encodes CASSLTSGGDTQYF. Complete variable domain (other parts from reference TRBV5-6 and TRBJ2-3): DAGVTQSPTHLIKTRGQQVTLRCSPKSGHDTVSWYQQALGQGPQFIFQYYEEEERQRGNFPDRFSGHQFPNYSSELNVNALLLGDSALYLCASSLTSGGDTQYFGPGTRLTVL.

V gene TRBV27 combines with J gene TRBJ2-7; 7 bases agree with TRBD1. The V segment lost 7 bases and the J segment 2 bases; nucleotides outside the gene matches: 11. Per germline, CDR1 MNHEY and CDR2 SMNVEV (reference sequence). CDR3 length: 15 amino acids. The CDR3 loop reads CASKTYRGGPYEQYF. The CDR3 nucleotides read TGTGCCAGCAAAACCTACAGGGGTGGGCCCTACGAGCAGTACTTC.

The chain carries TRBV5-1 and TRBJ2-7, with a weak D call TRBD2 (6 bases). The CDR3 is 15 amino acids. V was pared by 1 base and J by 2 bases, with 13 bases between. Germline CDR1 reads SGHRS; CDR2 reads YFSETQ. The CDR3 reads CASSLWSGTAYEQYF. For the CDR3, the DNA is TGCGCCAGCAGCTTGTGGTCAGGGACTGCCTACGAGCAGTACTTC.

The genes are TRBV25-1 and TRBJ2-1, with D hard to call. Trimming removed 7 bases from V and 0 bases from J, with 10 bases in between. CDR1 MGHDK and CDR2 SYGVNS come from the germline V gene. The CDR3 totals 14 residues. CDR3 sequence: CASMLKGSYNEQFF. The CDR3 nucleotides read TGTGCCAGCATGTTGAAGGGCTCCTACAATGAGCAGTTCTTC.

Worth noting for this clonotype: With a much larger clone just one base away, this may be a read error. This chain joins TRBV9 and TRBJ2-3, with unresolved D. Germline V gives CDR1 SGDLS, CDR2 YYNGEE. V dropped 3 bases and J dropped 8 bases, with 13 bases sitting between them. There are 13 residues in the CDR3. The CDR3 DNA reads as TGTGCCAGCAGCGGAGCTCCCGAAGCTACGCAGTATTTT. Its protein is CASSGAPEATQYF.

In its sample, this clonotype was seen many times. The chain joins TRBV5-1 to TRBJ1-2, with D perhaps matching TRBD1 (6 bases). Germline values: CDR1 SGHRS, CDR2 YFSETQ. The CDR3 is made up of 15 amino acids. V shed 3 bases and J shed 0 bases, with 12 bases lying between them. CDR3 amino acids: CASSSSGTTNYGYTF. For the CDR3, the DNA is TGCGCCAGCAGCTCATCCGGGACAACTAACTATGGCTACACCTTC.

Turning to this clonotype: One end of the junction does not line up with germline, which may come from a read error. The V call is TRBV6-2 or TRBV6-3, the J call TRBJ1-2; 7 bases agree with TRBD1. The germline V gene encodes CDR1 MNHEY and CDR2 SVGEGT. CDR3 length: 15 amino acids. The CDR3 spells CTSSRDSYSNYGYTF. CDR3 nucleotide sequence: TGTACCAGCAGTCGGGACAGCTACTCAAACTATGGCTACACCTTC.

This clonotype turned up a few times. J is TRBJ2-1 and V is TRBV7-2; D remains ambiguous. The length of the CDR3 is 13 residues. Trimming removed 1 base from V and 7 bases from J, with 8 bases in between. Germline assignment: CDR1 SGHTA and CDR2 FQGNSA. CDR3 in amino acids: CASSLVRENEQFF. CDR3 in DNA: TGTGCCAGCAGCTTAGTCCGCGAAAATGAGCAGTTCTTC.

The sample holds a few counts of this clonotype. V is TRBV6-4 and J is TRBJ2-6, with 7 positions matching TRBD1. V shed 0 bases, J shed 3 bases, and the junction held 2 bases outside the gene matches. The germline V gene has CDR1 MRHNA and CDR2 SNTAGT. The CDR3 is 16 amino acids. The CDR3 is CASSDSTGVGANVLTF. In nucleotides, the CDR3 is TGTGCCAGCAGTGACTCAACAGGGGTTGGGGCCAACGTCCTGACTTTC.

This clonotype occurred many times. The V gene is TRBV7-2, the J gene TRBJ2-5; 8 bases are shared with TRBD2. The J segment lost 2 bases and the V segment lost 4 bases, leaving 6 bases of the junction unmatched. Germline CDR1 SGHTA, CDR2 FQGNSA. This CDR3 has 15 amino acids. The CDR3 loop is CASSSRTSRQETQYF. Here the CDR3 DNA reads TGTGCCAGCAGCTCAAGGACTAGCCGTCAAGAGACCCAGTACTTC.

The J gene is TRBJ2-7, the V gene TRBV21-1; the table's D call, TRBD1, has no DNA check behind it. TRBV21-1 is given as a pseudogene. The CDR3 is 15 residues long. The CDR3 DNA sequence: TGTGCCAGCAGCAAAGTTCCGGCCCCAACTTGCGAGCAGTACTTC. It translates to CASSKVPAPTCEQYF.